This record looks at one T cell receptor beta chain sequence and its context. The antigen remains undetermined. Clones were read by immunoSEQ multiplex PCR, and TCRdb kept only the in-frame ones, dropping some. The sample lists a few hundred thousand clones, around 97% occurring once. This sample stems from a study of shared clonotypes between healthy human individuals. Notes on the study in general: An anticipated effect of sequencing depth on clonotype sharing among donors was recognized.

The receptor was isolated from a woman between 25 and 40 years old in good health. Sequencing was done on a sample of naive CD4+ T cells sorted from blood. Documented subset: CD45RA+ positively selected.

The CDR3 sequence: CASSVSGGTGNTIYF. The DNA of the CDR3 is TGTGCCAGCAGTGTCTCAGGGGGTACCGGAAACACCATATATTTT. The chain uses TRBV6-1 and TRBJ1-3, with TRBD1 matching over 7 bases. V was clipped by 4 bases and J by 4 bases; unmatched bases: 7. Germline CDR1 reads MNHNS; CDR2 reads SASEGT. This CDR3 has 15 amino acids.